This entry lists 5 T cell receptor beta chains sequenced from one sample in a study of blood T cells in healthy people across ages. The authors ran a second PCR of roughly 6 to 12 cycles using a sample-barcoded 5' primer and a J-beta primer mix. TCRdb analysed the 5' RACE reads with MiXCR anew, one entry per CDR3 protein. The sample consists of 1,100,000 or so distinct CDR3 sequences, less than 50% of them appearing once. Sequences were obtained from blood. These receptors all come from a woman aged 60-75 years in good health.

The chain combines TRBV7-2 with TRBJ1-2; 7 bases are shared with TRBD1. V shed 5 bases and J 3 bases; nucleotides not matched to a gene: 9. Per the germline V gene, CDR1 is SGHTA and CDR2 is FQGNSA. The CDR3 contains 15 residues. Here the CDR3 reads CASSPAGGGDYGYTF. In nucleotides, the CDR3 is TGTGCCAGCAGCCCGGCAGGGGGTGGAGACTATGGCTACACCTTC.

This clonotype was counted only a few times. V usage is TRBV5-4 and J usage is TRBJ2-7, with TRBD2 as a possible D gene (6 bases). Germline-derived CDR1 and CDR2 are SGHNT and YYREEE (reference sequence). This CDR3 has 14 residues. Trimming shortened V by 0 bases and J by 3 bases, and 10 bases separated the two germline ends. The CDR3 sequence is CASSLAGGIYEQYF. DNA of the CDR3: TGTGCCAGCAGCTTGGCTGGGGGGATCTACGAGCAGTACTTC.

The chain links TRBV3-1 to TRBJ2-7; the D is unclear. CDR3 length: 16 amino acids. V was clipped by 4 bases and J by 4 bases, with 20 bases between them. Germline CDR1 reads LGHDT; CDR2 reads YNNKEL (reference sequence). The CDR3 DNA reads TGTGCCAGCAGCCCCGAAGGTGCTGGGGTATCGTACGAGCAGTACTTC. Residues: CASSPEGAGVSYEQYF.

This clonotype has more than one count but fewer than ten. The chain is built from TRBV14 and TRBJ1-2; D unclear. CDR1 and CDR2 (germline): SGHDN, FVKESK. This CDR3 spans 14 amino acids. V lost 1 base and J lost 4, with 10 bases in between. CDR3 sequence: CASSQVEGPYGYTF. The CDR3 DNA reads as TGTGCCAGCAGCCAAGTGGAAGGTCCCTATGGCTACACCTTC.

This rearrangement joins TRBV20-1 to TRBJ2-7; D uncertain. Trimming pared 0 bases from V and 4 bases from J, leaving 7 bases between. CDR3 length: 12 amino acids. Germline lookup yields CDR1 DFQATT and CDR2 SNEGSKA (reference sequence). CDR3 protein: CSARDLGYEQYF. Here the CDR3 DNA reads TGCAGTGCTAGAGATCTGGGTTACGAGCAGTACTTC.